A single sample gave rise to the 14 T cell receptor beta chains below, sequenced in a study of T cells after yellow fever vaccination. TCRdb reanalysed the 5' RACE reads using MiXCR and keeps one entry per CDR3 protein. Of hundreds of thousands of distinct CDR3 sequences in the sample, under 20% are singletons; the top ten hold roughly a sixth. The sequencing here drew on PBMCs, taken before the yellow fever booster vaccination. Receptors originate from a man younger than 35 who received the YFV17D yellow fever vaccine.

This clonotype showed up just a few times. The V call is TRBV4-3, the J call TRBJ2-7; 10 bases align to TRBD1. In germline, CDR1 is LGHNA, CDR2 YSLEER. This CDR3 region has 17 residues. The junction had 12 bases not matched to a gene; V was cut back by 2 bases and J by 5 bases. CDR3 loop: CASSQYGPGQGTHEQYF. CDR3 coding DNA: TGCGCCAGCAGCCAATACGGTCCGGGACAGGGGACCCACGAGCAGTACTTC.

This clonotype was counted many times. The V call is TRBV6-4, the J call TRBJ2-2; tentative D call: TRBD1 (6 bases). The germline CDR1 and CDR2 sequences are MRHNA and SNTAGT. The length of the CDR3 is 16 residues. The germline V and J ends were trimmed by 4 bases and 0 bases, with 12 bases remaining between them. The CDR3 reads CASSVAQGANTGELFF. CDR3 bases: TGTGCCAGCAGTGTTGCACAGGGCGCGAACACCGGGGAGCTGTTTTTT.

The genes are TRBV7-2 and TRBJ1-4; possibly TRBD1 for D (6 bases). The V and J ends lost 3 bases and 7 bases respectively, with 12 bases between them. CDR3 size: 14 residues. CDR1 is SGHTA, CDR2 FQGNSA, per germline. The CDR3 here is CASSFFQGSEKLFF. CDR3 bases: TGTGCCAGCAGCTTTTTCCAGGGGAGTGAAAAACTGTTTTTT.

The genes are TRBV6-5 and TRBJ1-1, with unresolved D. V lost 2 bases and J lost 0, with 7 bases in between. Germline CDR1 is MNHEY and CDR2 is SVGAGI. The CDR3 covers 14 residues. The CDR3 nucleotides read TGTGCCAGCAGTTACGGCAGATTGAACACTGAAGCTTTCTTT. Protein: CASSYGRLNTEAFF.

This clonotype was recorded at least ten times. The chain is built from TRBV5-1 and TRBJ2-5; D tentatively reads TRBD1 or TRBD2 (5 bases each). This CDR3 region has 14 residues. The germline gives CDR1 SGHRS, CDR2 YFSETQ. V dropped 4 bases and J dropped 2 bases, with 12 bases sitting between them. The CDR3 loop reads CASSTGTVQETQYF. The CDR3 nucleotides are TGCGCCAGCAGCACCGGGACGGTGCAAGAGACCCAGTACTTC.

J is TRBJ2-3 and V is TRBV4-2; 13 positions agree with TRBD2. The germline V gene has CDR1 LGHNA and CDR2 YNFKEQ. V gave up 3 bases and J gave up 0 bases; unmatched junction bases: 9. The CDR3 runs to 19 residues. The CDR3 nucleotides are TGTGCCAGCAGCCAGATTCCGGGACTAGCGGGGATGAGCACAGATACGCAGTATTTT. Translation gives CASSQIPGLAGMSTDTQYF.

This chain's CDR3 is CASSLKASYEQYV. The CDR3 bases are TGTGCCAGCAGCTTGAAAGCCTCGTACGAGCAGTACGTC. The V call is TRBV5-5, the J call TRBJ2-7; no firm D call. The CDR3 extends over 13 amino acids. The ends were cut back, 1 base at V and 4 bases at J, with 9 bases in the middle. Germline values: CDR1 SGHKS, CDR2 YYEKEE (reference sequence).

The CDR3 bases are TGTGCCAGCTCACCGCCGACAGGGAGCACAGATACGCAGTATTTT. It specifies CASSPPTGSTDTQYF. V and J are TRBV18 and TRBJ2-3, with 7 bases matching TRBD1. J lost 0 bases, V lost 3 bases, and 3 bases had no gene match. This CDR3 contains 15 residues. Per germline, CDR1 KGHSH and CDR2 LQKENI.

The V call is TRBV5-6, the J call TRBJ1-5, with D unresolved. Germline V CDR1 and CDR2: SGHDT, YYEEEE. The V end lost 0 bases, the J end lost 4 bases, and 8 bases lay between the germline ends. This CDR3 spans 14 amino acids. CDR3: CASSLGKHNQPQHF. CDR3 in DNA: TGTGCCAGCAGCTTGGGCAAGCATAATCAGCCCCAGCATTTT.

The chain is built from TRBV6-2 or TRBV6-3 and TRBJ1-1, with TRBD1 matching over 11 bases. The V gene's germline CDR1 is MNHEY and CDR2 SVGEGT. The V segment lost 6 bases and the J segment 10 bases; nucleotides outside the gene matches: 7. The CDR3 spans 13 residues. CDR3 DNA sequence: TGTGCCAGCAGCCCCGGACAGGGGGCTCGAGCTTTCTTT. Protein sequence: CASSPGQGARAFF.

V is TRBV20-1 and J is TRBJ2-5; 9 bases align to TRBD1. The V and J ends lost 5 bases and 1 base, in that order; junction bases with no gene match: 8. The CDR3 has 15 amino acids. The germline V gene encodes CDR1 DFQATT and CDR2 SNEGSKA (reference sequence). CDR3 amino acids: CSAATGGRGQETQYF. CDR3 in DNA: TGCAGTGCTGCGACAGGGGGTCGGGGCCAAGAGACCCAGTACTTC.

The genes are TRBV4-3 and TRBJ2-6; the D gene could be TRBD1 or TRBD2 (5 bases each). The CDR3 runs to 17 residues. Deletions cut 4 bases from V and 0 bases from J, with 13 bases between. Per the germline V gene, CDR1 is LGHNA and CDR2 is YSLEER. In DNA form, the CDR3 reads TGCGCCAGCAGCCCCGGGACCGCGAACTCTGGGGCCAACGTCCTGACTTTC. Its protein product is CASSPGTANSGANVLTF.

This clonotype was recorded at least ten times. The chain couples TRBV18 to TRBJ2-2, with a weak D call TRBD1 (6 bases). The ends were cut back, 3 bases at V and 1 base at J, with 9 bases in the middle. Germline CDR1 is KGHSH and CDR2 is LQKENI. The CDR3 sequence is 15 residues long. The chain's CDR3 is CASSPSGQNTGELFF. CDR3 DNA: TGTGCCAGCTCACCCTCGGGACAGAACACCGGGGAGCTGTTTTTT.

This clonotype was counted between two and nine times. V usage is TRBV4-3 and J usage is TRBJ1-2; 7 bases fit TRBD1. Germline V gene data show CDR1 as LGHNA and CDR2 as YSLEER. The CDR3 runs to 17 residues. The V segment lost 0 bases and the J segment 4 bases; nucleotides outside the gene matches: 11. The CDR3 DNA sequence: TGCGCCAGCAGCCAAGATACACAAGGGGGCGCCGGCTATGGCTACACCTTC. This encodes CASSQDTQGGAGYGYTF.